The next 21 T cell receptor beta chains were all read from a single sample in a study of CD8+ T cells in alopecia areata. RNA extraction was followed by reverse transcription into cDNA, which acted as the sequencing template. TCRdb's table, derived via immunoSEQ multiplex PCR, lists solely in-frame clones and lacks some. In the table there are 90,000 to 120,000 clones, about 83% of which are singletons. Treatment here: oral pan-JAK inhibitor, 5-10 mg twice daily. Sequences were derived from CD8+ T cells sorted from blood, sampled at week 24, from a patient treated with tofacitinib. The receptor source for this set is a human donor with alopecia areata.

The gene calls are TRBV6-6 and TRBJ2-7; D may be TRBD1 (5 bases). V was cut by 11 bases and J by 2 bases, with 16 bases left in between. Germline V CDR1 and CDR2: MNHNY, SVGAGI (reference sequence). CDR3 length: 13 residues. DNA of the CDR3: TGTGCCTCGGCGAAGGGGCCTGCCTACGAGCAGTACTTC. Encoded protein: CASAKGPAYEQYF.

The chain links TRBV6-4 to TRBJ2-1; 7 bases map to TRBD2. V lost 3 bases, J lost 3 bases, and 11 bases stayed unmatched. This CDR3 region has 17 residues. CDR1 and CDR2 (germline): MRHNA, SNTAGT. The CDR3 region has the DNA TGTGCCAGCAGTGAATCAACTAGCGCAACACTCTACAATGAGCAGTTCTTC. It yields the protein CASSESTSATLYNEQFF.

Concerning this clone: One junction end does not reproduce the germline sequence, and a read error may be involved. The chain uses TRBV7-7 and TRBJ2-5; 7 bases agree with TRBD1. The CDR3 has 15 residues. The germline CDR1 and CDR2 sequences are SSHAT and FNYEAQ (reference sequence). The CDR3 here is CASSLITGVRETQYF. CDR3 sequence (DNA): TGTGCTAGCAGCTTAATTACAGGGGTCCGGGAGACCCAGTACTTC.

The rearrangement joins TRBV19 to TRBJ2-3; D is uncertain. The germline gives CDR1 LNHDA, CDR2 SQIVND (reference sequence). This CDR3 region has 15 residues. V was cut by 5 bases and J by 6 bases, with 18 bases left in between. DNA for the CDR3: TGTGCCAGTAGTCCCACGAGAGGTAATTTCGATACGCAGTATTTT. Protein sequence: CASSPTRGNFDTQYF.

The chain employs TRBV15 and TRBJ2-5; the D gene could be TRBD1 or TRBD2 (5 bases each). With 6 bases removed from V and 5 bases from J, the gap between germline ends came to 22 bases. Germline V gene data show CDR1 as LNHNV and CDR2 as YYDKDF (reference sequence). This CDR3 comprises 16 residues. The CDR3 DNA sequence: TGTGCCACCAGTAAACTAACCGGGACCTTCGATGAGACCCAGTACTTC. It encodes CATSKLTGTFDETQYF.

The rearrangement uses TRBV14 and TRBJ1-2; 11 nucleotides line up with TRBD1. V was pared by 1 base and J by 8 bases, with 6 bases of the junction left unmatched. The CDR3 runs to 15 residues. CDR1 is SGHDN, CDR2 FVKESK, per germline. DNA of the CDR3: TGTGCCAGCAGCCAAGGGACAGGGGGCGCTTGGGGCTACACCTTC. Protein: CASSQGTGGAWGYTF.

The CDR3 spells CASSVGDGTYEQYF. CDR3 coding DNA: TGTGCCAGCAGCGTAGGGGACGGAACCTACGAGCAGTACTTC. This rearrangement joins TRBV9 to TRBJ2-7; either TRBD1 or TRBD2 may fit D (5 bases each). V lost 0 bases to trimming and J lost 2 bases, with 9 bases between them. Per germline, CDR1 SGDLS and CDR2 YYNGEE. CDR3 size: 14 residues.

CDR3 sequence: CASSDPSGEGTEQFF. For the CDR3, the DNA is TGTGCCAGCTCTGACCCAAGCGGGGAGGGGACTGAGCAGTTCTTC. The chain joins TRBV2 to TRBJ2-1, with 7 positions matching TRBD2. The CDR3 is 15 amino acids. The V segment lost 8 bases and the J segment 9 bases; nucleotides outside the gene matches: 16. CDR1 is SNHLY, CDR2 FYNNEI, per germline.

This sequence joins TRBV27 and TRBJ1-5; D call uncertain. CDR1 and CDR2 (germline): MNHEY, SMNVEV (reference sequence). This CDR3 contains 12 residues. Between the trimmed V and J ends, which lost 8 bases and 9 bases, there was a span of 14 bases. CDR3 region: CASGPHRGPQHF. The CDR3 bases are TGTGCCAGCGGTCCCCACCGAGGGCCCCAGCATTTT.

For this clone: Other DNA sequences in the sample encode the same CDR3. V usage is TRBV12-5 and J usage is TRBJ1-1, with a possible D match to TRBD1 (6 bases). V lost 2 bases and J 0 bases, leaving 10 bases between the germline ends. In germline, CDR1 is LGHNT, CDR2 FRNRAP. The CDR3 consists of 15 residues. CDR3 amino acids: CASGLHRDLNTEAFF. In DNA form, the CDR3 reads TGTGCTAGTGGTTTGCACAGGGACTTGAACACTGAAGCTTTCTTT.

The CDR3 bases are TGTGCCAGCAGCCTGATAGCGGGGGGGGTCTACGAGCAGTACTTC. Encoded protein: CASSLIAGGVYEQYF. V gene TRBV27 combines with J gene TRBJ2-7, with 11 nucleotides matching TRBD2. CDR1 MNHEY and CDR2 SMNVEV come from the germline V gene (reference sequence). CDR3 length: 15 amino acids. With 6 bases clipped from V and 3 bases from J, the junction kept 7 bases outside the gene matches.

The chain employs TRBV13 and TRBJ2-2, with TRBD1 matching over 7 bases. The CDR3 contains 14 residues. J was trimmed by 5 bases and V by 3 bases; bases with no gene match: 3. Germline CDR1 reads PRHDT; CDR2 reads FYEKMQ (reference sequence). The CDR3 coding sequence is TGTGCCAGCAGCTTCGGCAGGGGGACCGGGGAGCTGTTTTTT. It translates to CASSFGRGTGELFF.

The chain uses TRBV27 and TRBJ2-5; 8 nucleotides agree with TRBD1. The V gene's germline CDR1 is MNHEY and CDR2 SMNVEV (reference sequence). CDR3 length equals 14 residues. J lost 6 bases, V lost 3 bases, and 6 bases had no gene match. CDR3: CASSLGQAVKTQYF. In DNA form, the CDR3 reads TGTGCCAGCAGTTTGGGACAGGCCGTAAAGACCCAGTACTTC.

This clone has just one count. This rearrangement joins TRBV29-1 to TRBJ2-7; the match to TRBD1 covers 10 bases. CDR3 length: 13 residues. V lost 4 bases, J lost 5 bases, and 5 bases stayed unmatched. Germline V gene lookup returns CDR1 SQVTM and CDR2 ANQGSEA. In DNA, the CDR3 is TGCAGCGTTGCGATGGGACAGGGGAACGAGCAGTACTTC. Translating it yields CSVAMGQGNEQYF.

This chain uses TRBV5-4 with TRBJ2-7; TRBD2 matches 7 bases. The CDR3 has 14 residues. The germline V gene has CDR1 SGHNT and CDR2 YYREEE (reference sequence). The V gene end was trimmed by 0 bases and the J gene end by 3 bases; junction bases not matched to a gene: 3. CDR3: CASSLGAGDYEQYF. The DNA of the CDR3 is TGTGCCAGCAGCTTGGGGGCGGGGGACTACGAGCAGTACTTC.

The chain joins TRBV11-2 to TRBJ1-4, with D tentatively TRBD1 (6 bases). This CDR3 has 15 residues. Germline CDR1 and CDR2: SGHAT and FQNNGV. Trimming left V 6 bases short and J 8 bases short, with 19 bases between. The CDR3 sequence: CASSRGGRVGEKLFF. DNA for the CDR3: TGTGCCAGCAGTCGGGGGGGCAGGGTCGGAGAAAAACTGTTTTTT.

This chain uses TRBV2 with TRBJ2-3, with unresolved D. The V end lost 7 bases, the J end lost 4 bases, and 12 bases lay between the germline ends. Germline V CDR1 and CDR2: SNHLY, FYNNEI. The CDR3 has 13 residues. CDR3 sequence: CASIERPPDTQYF. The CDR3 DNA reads TGTGCCAGCATTGAGCGCCCCCCAGATACGCAGTATTTT. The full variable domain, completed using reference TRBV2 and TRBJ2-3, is EPEVTQTPSHQVTQMGQEVILRCVPISNHLYFYWYRQILGQKVEFLVSFYNNEISEKSEIFDDQFSVERPDGSNFTLKIRSTKLEDSAMYFCASIERPPDTQYFGPGTRLTVL.

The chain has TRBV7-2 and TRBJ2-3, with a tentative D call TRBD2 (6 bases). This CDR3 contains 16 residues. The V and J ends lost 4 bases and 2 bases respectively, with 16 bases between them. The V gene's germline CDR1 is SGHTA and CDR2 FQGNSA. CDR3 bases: TGTGCCAGCAGCTCCCCGGAGCGGGCCGTCACAGATACGCAGTATTTT. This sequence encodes CASSSPERAVTDTQYF. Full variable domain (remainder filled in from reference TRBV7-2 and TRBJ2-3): GAGVSQSPSNKVTEKGKDVELRCDPISGHTALYWYRQSLGQGLEFLIYFQGNSAPDKSGLPSDRFSAERTGGSVSTLTIQRTQQEDSAVYLCASSSPERAVTDTQYFGPGTRLTVL.

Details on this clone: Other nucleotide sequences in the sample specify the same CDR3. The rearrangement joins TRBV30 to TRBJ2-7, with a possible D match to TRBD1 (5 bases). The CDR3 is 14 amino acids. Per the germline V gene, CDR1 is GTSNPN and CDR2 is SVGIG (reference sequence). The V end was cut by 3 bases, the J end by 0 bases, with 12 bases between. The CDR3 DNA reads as TGTGCCTGGAGCCTAGGGGTCGGCTCCTACGAGCAGTACTTC. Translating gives CAWSLGVGSYEQYF.

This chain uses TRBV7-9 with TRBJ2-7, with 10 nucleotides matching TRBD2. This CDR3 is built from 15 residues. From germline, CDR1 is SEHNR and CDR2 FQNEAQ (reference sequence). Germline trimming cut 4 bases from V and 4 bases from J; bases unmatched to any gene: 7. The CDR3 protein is CASSSHGLAAYEQYF. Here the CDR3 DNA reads TGTGCCAGCAGCTCGCATGGACTAGCGGCATACGAGCAGTACTTC. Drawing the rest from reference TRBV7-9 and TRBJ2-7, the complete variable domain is DTGVSQNPRHKITKRGQNVTFRCDPISEHNRLYWYRQTLGQGPEFLTYFQNEAQLEKSRLLSDRFSAERPKGSFSTLEIQRTEQGDSAMYLCASSSHGLAAYEQYFGPGTRLTVT.

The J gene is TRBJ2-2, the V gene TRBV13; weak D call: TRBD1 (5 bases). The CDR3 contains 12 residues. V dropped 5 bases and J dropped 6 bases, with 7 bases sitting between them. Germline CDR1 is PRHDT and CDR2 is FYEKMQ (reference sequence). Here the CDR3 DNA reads TGTGCCAGCAGCCCAGGGTCCGGGGAGCTGTTTTTT. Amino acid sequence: CASSPGSGELFF.